This T cell receptor beta chain was captured in a study of identical twins. Ten or more counts support this clonotype. TCRdb fed the 5' RACE reads into MiXCR, producing one record per CDR3 protein. The sample holds fewer than 350,000 distinct CDR3 sequences; 6.5% to 9.5% are singletons and the top ten take around 2.1%. V lost 1 base, J lost 4 bases, and 5 bases stayed unmatched. CDR3 length: 16 residues. CDR1 LGHDT and CDR2 YNNKEL come from the germline V gene (reference sequence). The sample was also reused in another study, on yellow fever vaccine responses in identical twins.

The sequence derives from a woman aged 18-29 years in good health. The rearrangement joins TRBV3-1 to TRBJ2-1; 9 bases are shared with TRBD1. Sequenced sample: memory (CD45RO+) T cells sorted from blood. The chain's CDR3 is CASSQARGQGYNEQFF. The CDR3 DNA reads as TGTGCCAGCAGCCAAGCCCGAGGACAGGGGTACAATGAGCAGTTCTTC.